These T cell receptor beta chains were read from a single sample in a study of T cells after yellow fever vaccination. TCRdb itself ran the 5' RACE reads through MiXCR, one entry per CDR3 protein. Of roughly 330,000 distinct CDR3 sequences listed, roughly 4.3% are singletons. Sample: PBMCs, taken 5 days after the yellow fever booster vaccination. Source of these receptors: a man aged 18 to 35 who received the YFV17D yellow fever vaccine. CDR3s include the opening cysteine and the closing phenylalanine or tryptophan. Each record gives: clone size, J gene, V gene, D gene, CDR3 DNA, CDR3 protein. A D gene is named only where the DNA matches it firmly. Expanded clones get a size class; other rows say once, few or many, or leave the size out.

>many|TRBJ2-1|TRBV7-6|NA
TGTGCCAGCAGCTTAATGGTAGGCAATGAGCAGTTCTTC
CASSLMVGNEQFF
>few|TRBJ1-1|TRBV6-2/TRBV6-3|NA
TGTGCCAGCAGTCTTTTGTTGCAGGTCTTCTTT
CASSLLLQVFF
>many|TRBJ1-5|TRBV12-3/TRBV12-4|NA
TGTGCCAGCAGTTTGACAATCAATCAGCCCCAGCATTTT
CASSLTINQPQHF
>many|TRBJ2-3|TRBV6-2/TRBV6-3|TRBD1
TGTGCCAGCAGCGAACAGGGGGTGGATACGCAGTATTTT
CASSEQGVDTQYF
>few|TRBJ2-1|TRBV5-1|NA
TGCGCCAGCAGCTTGGCCGTGGCGGGGGCTATCTACAATGAGCAGTTCTTC
CASSLAVAGAIYNEQFF
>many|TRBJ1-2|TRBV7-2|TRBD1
TGTGCCAGCAGCCCAGGGGGGGTGGGGGGCATCTATGGCTACACCTTC
CASSPGGVGGIYGYTF
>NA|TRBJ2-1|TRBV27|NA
TGTGCCAGCAGCCCGAATTACAATGAGCAGTTCTTC
CASSPNYNEQFF
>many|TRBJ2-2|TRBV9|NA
TGTGCCAGCAGCGTTAGACAGATGGGCGGGGAGCTGTTTTTT
CASSVRQMGGELFF
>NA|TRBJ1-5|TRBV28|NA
TGTGCCAGCAGTTTTCAGGGTGTAGATCAGCCCCAGCATTTT
CASSFQGVDQPQHF
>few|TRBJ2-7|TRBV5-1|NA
TGCGCCAGCAGCTTGGGCAGTTACTACGAGCAGTACTTC
CASSLGSYYEQYF
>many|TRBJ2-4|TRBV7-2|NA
TGTGCCAGCAGCGTCGATCACGGGGGAACCAAAAACATTCAGTACTTC
CASSVDHGGTKNIQYF
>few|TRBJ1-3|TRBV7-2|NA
TGTGCCAGCAGCTTAGTAGTGACAGGAGGAAACACCATATATTTT
CASSLVVTGGNTIYF
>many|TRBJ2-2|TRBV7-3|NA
TGTGCCAGCAGTCCCGGGCCCAACACCGGGGAGCTGTTTTTT
CASSPGPNTGELFF
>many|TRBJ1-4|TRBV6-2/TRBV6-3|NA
TGTGCCAGCAGTTATTCACCGGGTGAGCCTGCAACTAATGAAAAACTGTTTTTT
CASSYSPGEPATNEKLFF
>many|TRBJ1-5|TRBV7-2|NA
TGTGCCAGCAGCGGTTCCCCAATAGAGCCCCAGCATTTT
CASSGSPIEPQHF
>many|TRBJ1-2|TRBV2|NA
TGTGCCAGCAGTGAAGCGCTCGGGGGGTTGAGGGGCTACACCTTC
CASSEALGGLRGYTF
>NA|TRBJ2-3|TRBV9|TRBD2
TGTGCCAGCAGCTCCCGGACTAGTTGGCAGTATTTT
CASSSRTSWQYF
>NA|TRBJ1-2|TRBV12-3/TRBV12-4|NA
TGTGCCAGCGGCCGGGGGATAAACTATGGCTACACCTTC
CASGRGINYGYTF
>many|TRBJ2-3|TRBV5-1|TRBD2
TGCGCCAGCAGCTTGGAACTAGCGGGGGGGACAGATACGCAGTATTTT
CASSLELAGGTDTQYF
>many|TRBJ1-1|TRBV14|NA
TGTGCCAGCAGCCCCGGGATCCGCCTTCTCCGCAAGAACACTGAAGCTTTCTTT
CASSPGIRLLRKNTEAFF
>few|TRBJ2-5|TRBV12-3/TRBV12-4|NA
TGTGCCAGCAGAATAGCGATAGAGACCCAGTACTTC
CASRIAIETQYF
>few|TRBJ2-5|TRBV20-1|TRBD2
TGCAGTGCTAGAGGAAGACTAGCGGGCTTCCAAGAGACCCAGTACTTC
CSARGRLAGFQETQYF
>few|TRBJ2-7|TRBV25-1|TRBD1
TGTGCCAGTGACAGGGGGCACGAGCAGTACTTC
CASDRGHEQYF
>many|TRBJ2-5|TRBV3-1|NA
TGTGCCAGCAGCCACAAAGGCGGCTGGGCAACAGAGACCCAGTACTTC
CASSHKGGWATETQYF
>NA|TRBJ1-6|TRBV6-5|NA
TGTGCCAGCAGTTTCGGGGGAAGCTCACCCCTCCACTTT
CASSFGGSSPLHF
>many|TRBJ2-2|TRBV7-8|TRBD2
TGTGCCAGCCTGCTGGGCGGGGAGGGAACCGGGGAGCTGTTTTTT
CASLLGGEGTGELFF
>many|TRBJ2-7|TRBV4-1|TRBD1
TGCGCCAGCAGCCAATGGGGACAGGAAAGGCGCGAGCAGTACTTC
CASSQWGQERREQYF
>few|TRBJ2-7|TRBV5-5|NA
TGTGCCAGCAGCTTGGTCTGGACAGCAACCTACGAGCAGTACTTC
CASSLVWTATYEQYF
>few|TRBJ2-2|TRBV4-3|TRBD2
TGCGCCAGCAGCCCGGGACTAGCGGGGGAGACTGACACCGGGGAGCTGTTTTTT
CASSPGLAGETDTGELFF
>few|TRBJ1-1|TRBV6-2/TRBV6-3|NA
TGTGCCAGCTTTTCGGGGGGCACTGAAGCTTTCTTT
CASFSGGTEAFF
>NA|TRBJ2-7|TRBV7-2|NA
TGTGCCAGCAGCTTAAGGCAGGGCTGGAACGAGCAGTACTTC
CASSLRQGWNEQYF
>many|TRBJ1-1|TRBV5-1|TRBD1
TGCGCCAGCAGCATAGGGACAGGCACTGAAGCTTTCTTT
CASSIGTGTEAFF
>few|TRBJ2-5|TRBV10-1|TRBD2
TGCGCCAGCAGTGAGTCGCCCAGCGGGGGGGCTTTTGAGACCCAGTACTTC
CASSESPSGGAFETQYF
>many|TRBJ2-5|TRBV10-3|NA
TGTGCCATCAGTGACGGTACTTGGGAGACCCAGTACTTC
CAISDGTWETQYF
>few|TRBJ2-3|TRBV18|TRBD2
TGTGCCAGCTCATCACTCCCAGCGGGGGGGTCAGATACGCAGTATTTT
CASSSLPAGGSDTQYF
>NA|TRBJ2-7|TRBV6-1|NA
TGTGCCAGCTCGGGTTCACGGCGGAGTAAATTCTACGAGCAGTACTTC
CASSGSRRSKFYEQYF
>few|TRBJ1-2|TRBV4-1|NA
TGCGCCAGCAGCCCGGAAAAAATCTACTATGGCTACACCTTC
CASSPEKIYYGYTF
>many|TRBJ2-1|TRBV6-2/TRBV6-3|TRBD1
TGTGCCAGCAGCCCCGAAACCCACAGGGGGCAGGGTGAGCAGTTCTTC
CASSPETHRGQGEQFF
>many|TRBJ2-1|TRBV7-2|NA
TGTGCCAGCAGCCGCACGGACGGTAGGAATGAGCAGTTCTTC
CASSRTDGRNEQFF
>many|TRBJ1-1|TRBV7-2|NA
TGTGCCAGCAGCTTACAGGGGCAGGGCACTGAAGCTTTCTTT
CASSLQGQGTEAFF